This T cell receptor beta chain was recovered during a study of cytomegalovirus exposure and HLA in healthy donors. In the study overall: The same platform as the roughly 670 first-cohort repertoires was used for the roughly 130 validation repertoires, a later analysis reported. Study-level points and caveats: In vitro data verified three CMV-associated chains as specific for CMV antigens.

Sequencing was performed with immunoSEQ multiplex PCR; in TCRdb, only in-frame clones are kept and a portion is missing. In the table there are more than 110,000 clones, roughly 86% of which are singletons. Germline V gene lookup returns CDR1 SNHLY and CDR2 FYNNEI. The CDR3 is 14 amino acids. Deletions cut 6 bases from V and 10 bases from J, with 16 bases between. This clone has a handful of counts. Its antigen is not known. Sequenced input: PBMCs. This sequence joins TRBV2 and TRBJ1-6; a possible D gene is TRBD1 (5 bases). The sequence derives from a woman in her 30s in good health and CMV-seronegative. The CDR3 loop reads CASRDTDFGSPLHF. The CDR3 DNA follows: TGTGCCAGCAGGGACACGGATTTCGGCTCACCCCTCCACTTT.